These 24 T cell receptor beta chains came from one sample sequenced in a study of Ad26.COV2.S vaccination and SARS-CoV-2 variants. Repertoires were generated with immunoSEQ multiplex PCR, while TCRdb's copy carries only in-frame clones and drops some. This sample yields some 640,000 clones, of which around 92% are seen a single time; approximately 1.5% belongs to the top ten. Documented treatment: 15 to 20 received Ad26.COV2.S at low or high dose, single or two shots; a few received placebo; per-sample allocation not given. At day 63 after the first vaccine or placebo injection, samples were drawn. This specimen consisted of peripheral blood, obtained in a trial of Ad26.COV2.S vaccine versus placebo. These receptors were collected from a person between 18 and 65 years old who received the Ad26.COV2.S COVID-19 vaccine or a placebo.

The genes are TRBV3-1 (or the pseudogene TRBV3-2) and TRBJ2-1; D remains ambiguous. The CDR3 extends over 17 amino acids. V was cut by 4 bases and J by 4 bases, with 20 bases left in between. Germline V gene lookup returns CDR1 LGHDT and CDR2 YNNKEL (reference sequence). The CDR3 region has the DNA TGTGCCAGCAGCCCCCTTCCAGGCGGCGCGGTGTACAATGAGCAGTTCTTC. It specifies CASSPLPGGAVYNEQFF.

V and J are TRBV20-1 and TRBJ2-7, with D unresolved. Germline V lookup: CDR1 DFQATT, CDR2 SNEGSKA (reference sequence). Trimming removed 3 bases at V and 1 base at J, with 4 bases between. This CDR3 contains 11 residues. CDR3 in DNA: TGCAGTGCTAGTGAATCCTACGAGCAGTACTTC. Protein product: CSASESYEQYF.

The chain couples TRBV5-8 to TRBJ1-5; D might be TRBD1 (6 bases). The germline V and J ends were trimmed by 1 base and 1 base, with 9 bases remaining between them. The CDR3 length is 15 residues. Germline CDR1 and CDR2: SGHTS and YDEGEE. The CDR3 bases are TGTGCCAGCAGCTTGTACAGGGCGAGCAATCAGCCCCAGCATTTT. It is translated as CASSLYRASNQPQHF.

This clone was picked up one time. The chain couples TRBV15 to TRBJ2-1; 8 nucleotides agree with TRBD1. The CDR3 has 14 residues. J lost 4 bases, V lost 3 bases, and 2 bases had no gene match. From germline, CDR1 is LNHNV and CDR2 YYDKDF (reference sequence). The CDR3 is CATSSRTGYNEQFF. In nucleotides, the CDR3 is TGTGCCACCAGCAGTAGGACAGGGTACAATGAGCAGTTCTTC. Full variable domain (missing parts from reference TRBV15 and TRBJ2-1): DAMVIQNPRYQVTQFGKPVTLSCSQTLNHNVMYWYQQKSSQAPKLLFHYYDKDFNNEADTPDNFQSRRPNTSFCFLDIRSPGLGDTAMYLCATSSRTGYNEQFFGPGTRLTVL.

This clone was observed a few times. V gene TRBV7-6 combines with J gene TRBJ2-1, with D perhaps being TRBD1 or TRBD2 (5 bases each). CDR1 SGHVS and CDR2 FNYEAQ come from the germline V gene. This CDR3 is 15 amino acids long. V was trimmed by 3 bases and J by 4 bases, leaving 13 bases between them. The CDR3 DNA reads TGTGCCAGCAGCTTTGGGGGTGACAGATACAATGAGCAGTTCTTC. The encoded protein is CASSFGGDRYNEQFF. Full variable domain (missing parts from reference TRBV7-6 and TRBJ2-1): GAGVSQSPRYKVTKRGQDVALRCDPISGHVSLYWYRQALGQGPEFLTYFNYEAQQDKSGLPNDRFSAERPEGSISTLTIQRTEQRDSAMYRCASSFGGDRYNEQFFGPGTRLTVL.

The V gene is TRBV5-1, the J gene TRBJ2-2; the D gene is possibly TRBD2 (6 bases). Trimming cost V 7 bases and J 2 bases, with 18 bases left between them. The CDR3 is 16 residues long. Germline values: CDR1 SGHRS, CDR2 YFSETQ. The CDR3, as DNA: TGCGCCAGCCGTGAGGGAACCGGGGGAAACACCGGGGAGCTGTTTTTT. Encoded protein: CASREGTGGNTGELFF. Full variable domain (missing parts from reference TRBV5-1 and TRBJ2-2): KAGVTQTPRYLIKTRGQQVTLSCSPISGHRSVSWYQQTPGQGLQFLFEYFSETQRNKGNFPGRFSGRQFSNSRSEMNVSTLELGDSALYLCASREGTGGNTGELFFGEGSRLTVL.

The J gene is TRBJ1-2, the V gene TRBV7-2, with 8 nucleotides matching TRBD1. Germline V gene data show CDR1 as SGHTA and CDR2 as FQGNSA. The CDR3 is 16 residues long. After removal of 1 base from V and 1 base from J, the junction contained 5 bases not matched to a gene. The CDR3 region is CASSLGPGQDNYGYTF. The CDR3 nucleotides are TGTGCCAGCAGCTTAGGTCCGGGACAGGATAACTATGGCTACACCTTC. Using reference TRBV7-2 and TRBJ1-2 for the parts outside the CDR3, the full variable domain is GAGVSQSPSNKVTEKGKDVELRCDPISGHTALYWYRQSLGQGLEFLIYFQGNSAPDKSGLPSDRFSAERTGGSVSTLTIQRTQQEDSAVYLCASSLGPGQDNYGYTFGSGTRLTVV.

The rearrangement links TRBV7-8 to TRBJ2-4; D ambiguous. The CDR3 has 14 amino acids. Germline V gives CDR1 SGHVS, CDR2 FQNEAQ. The V end was cut by 1 base, the J end by 5 bases, with 9 bases between. CDR3: CASSLVSGQNIQYF. The DNA of the CDR3 is TGTGCCAGCAGCTTAGTTTCCGGGCAAAACATTCAGTACTTC.

The chain links TRBV25-1 to TRBJ1-2; D is unresolved. Trimming took off 4 bases at V and 6 bases at J, with 12 bases between the two ends. The germline CDR1 and CDR2 sequences are MGHDK and SYGVNS. This CDR3 spans 13 amino acids. As DNA, the CDR3 is TGTGCCAGCAGTGTCCTTGGCCTCGATGGCTACACCTTC. It encodes CASSVLGLDGYTF.

The V gene is TRBV27, the J gene TRBJ2-1; 7 positions match TRBD2. The CDR3 consists of 14 residues. V gave up 2 bases and J gave up 7 bases; unmatched junction bases: 5. Per germline, CDR1 MNHEY and CDR2 SMNVEV (reference sequence). The CDR3 bases are TGTGCCAGCAGTTTACTAGCGGTGTGGAATGAGCAGTTCTTC. Protein sequence: CASSLLAVWNEQFF.

The CDR3 spells CAISESSPGNTGELFF. DNA for the CDR3: TGTGCCATCAGTGAGTCTAGTCCAGGGAACACCGGGGAGCTGTTTTTT. The V call is TRBV10-3, the J call TRBJ2-2; the D is unclear. Germline V lookup: CDR1 ENHRY, CDR2 SYGVKD. This CDR3 contains 16 residues. V was cut by 0 bases and J by 1 base, with 9 bases left in between.

This clone was picked up a small number of times. V is TRBV30 and J is TRBJ1-6, with D tentatively TRBD1 (6 bases). Trimming stripped 0 bases from V and 4 bases from J, with 10 bases between. Per germline, CDR1 GTSNPN and CDR2 SVGIG (reference sequence). This CDR3 comprises 15 residues. The CDR3 DNA follows: TGTGCCTGGAGTGTCCCGACAGGTTATAATTCACCCCTCCACTTT. This encodes CAWSVPTGYNSPLHF.

The rearrangement joins TRBV29-1 to TRBJ1-2, with D maybe TRBD1 (5 bases). V was clipped by 7 bases and J by 3 bases, with 12 bases between them. CDR3 length: 12 residues. Germline CDR1 SQVTM, CDR2 ANQGSEA. The CDR3 region is CSGGTADYGYTF. For the CDR3, the DNA is TGCAGCGGTGGGACGGCCGACTATGGCTACACCTTC.

The chain uses TRBV7-2 and TRBJ2-1; D might be TRBD1 (5 bases). There are 13 residues in the CDR3. V lost 5 bases and J lost 6, with 11 bases in between. Germline V gives CDR1 SGHTA, CDR2 FQGNSA. The CDR3 DNA is TGTGCCAGCAGCGGCAGGGAAGGCAATGAGCAGTTCTTC. Translating gives CASSGREGNEQFF.

The chain couples TRBV19 to TRBJ2-6, with D perhaps TRBD1 (5 bases). Trimming cost V 3 bases and J 4 bases, with 13 bases left between them. The CDR3 totals 16 residues. Germline CDR1 reads LNHDA; CDR2 reads SQIVND (reference sequence). The CDR3 DNA follows: TGTGCCAGTAGTATCTTTCAGGGATCCGGGGCCAACGTCCTGACTTTC. Translating it yields CASSIFQGSGANVLTF.

This chain links TRBV5-1 with TRBJ2-3; D may be TRBD1 (5 bases). Germline loops: CDR1 SGHRS, CDR2 YFSETQ. The CDR3 length is 14 residues. Trimming left V 4 bases short and J 3 bases short, with 12 bases between. For the CDR3, the DNA is TGCGCCAGCAGCCCTCTTCAGGGTACAGATACGCAGTATTTT. Its translation: CASSPLQGTDTQYF.

The rearrangement joins TRBV5-4 to TRBJ2-3, with 7 bases aligning to TRBD1. Trimming removed 2 bases from V and 1 base from J; junction bases left unmatched: 7. From germline, CDR1 is SGHNT and CDR2 YYREEE (reference sequence). This CDR3 region has 16 residues. This CDR3 is CASSLLQGYGTDTQYF. Here the CDR3 DNA reads TGTGCCAGCAGCTTACTACAGGGGTACGGCACAGATACGCAGTATTTT.

The rearrangement links TRBV30 to TRBJ1-5; TRBD1 matches 12 bases. Germline lookup yields CDR1 GTSNPN and CDR2 SVGIG (reference sequence). Trimming took 1 base from V and 7 from J; bases not matched to a gene: 5. CDR3 length: 15 amino acids. The CDR3 coding sequence is TGTGCCTGGAGTGCACGGGACAGGGGGCTCCAGCCCCAGCATTTT. It is translated as CAWSARDRGLQPQHF.

The chain carries TRBV24-1 and TRBJ2-5; a weak D match, TRBD1 (5 bases). CDR3 size: 13 residues. V lost 4 bases to trimming and J lost 5 bases, with 10 bases between them. The germline CDR1 and CDR2 sequences are KGHDR and SFDVKD. CDR3 amino acids: CATSEGPSETQYF. The CDR3 DNA follows: TGTGCCACCAGTGAGGGGCCGTCCGAGACCCAGTACTTC.

The chain carries TRBV14 and TRBJ1-1; D perhaps matches TRBD1 (6 bases). The germline CDR1 and CDR2 sequences are SGHDN and FVKESK. The CDR3 is made up of 14 amino acids. Trimming stripped 4 bases from V and 4 bases from J, with 13 bases between. CDR3 protein: CASSPLQGSTEAFF. The CDR3, as DNA: TGTGCCAGCAGCCCTTTACAGGGATCCACTGAAGCTTTCTTT.

V and J are TRBV29-1 and TRBJ1-1; 7 bases agree with TRBD1. V lost 6 bases, J lost 5 bases, and 12 bases stayed unmatched. The length of the CDR3 is 14 residues. Per the germline V gene, CDR1 is SQVTM and CDR2 is ANQGSEA. CDR3 sequence: CSVHGQGGGTEAFF. DNA of the CDR3: TGCAGCGTCCACGGTCAGGGGGGCGGGACTGAAGCTTTCTTT.

J is TRBJ2-3 and V is TRBV7-3; maybe TRBD1 (5 bases). The CDR3 loop spans 14 amino acids. Germline loops: CDR1 SGHTA, CDR2 FQGTGA. V lost 5 bases to trimming and J lost 4 bases, with 13 bases between them. CDR3 DNA: TGTGCCAGCAGCCCCCCAGGGTTCCCAGATACGCAGTATTTT. It is translated as CASSPPGFPDTQYF.

This clone was seen a few times. The chain links TRBV19 to TRBJ1-5; a weak D match, TRBD1 (5 bases). Trimming took 1 base from V and 2 from J, leaving 9 bases between them. This CDR3 is 15 amino acids long. Germline loops: CDR1 LNHDA, CDR2 SQIVND (reference sequence). This chain's CDR3 is CASSIAGPRNQPQHF. The CDR3 nucleotides are TGTGCCAGTAGTATAGCAGGGCCCCGCAATCAGCCCCAGCATTTT.

The genes are TRBV14 and TRBJ2-1, with 7 positions matching TRBD2. V was pared by 1 base and J by 0 bases, with 12 bases of the junction left unmatched. The germline V gene has CDR1 SGHDN and CDR2 FVKESK. The CDR3 is made up of 19 amino acids. CDR3 bases: TGTGCCAGCAGCCAAGTGGAGGGAGGGAACCCCAACTCCTACAATGAGCAGTTCTTC. Translated: CASSQVEGGNPNSYNEQFF. The full variable domain, completed using reference TRBV14 and TRBJ2-1, is EAGVTQFPSHSVIEKGQTVTLRCDPISGHDNLYWYRRVMGKEIKFLLHFVKESKQDESGMPNNRFLAERTGGTYSTLKVQPAELEDSGVYFCASSQVEGGNPNSYNEQFFGPGTRLTVL.